Below, 5 T cell receptor beta chains from the same sample are listed, as sequenced in a study of human T cells and chemical hapten exposure. TCRdb called the RACE reads again in MiXCR, with one record for every CDR3 protein. The data contain 75,000 to 100,000 distinct CDR3 sequences, 10% to 15% of them singletons. The time point is: patch test 1, 2 weeks after DPC sensitization. Treatment given: therapeutic diphenylcyclopropenone sensitization with weekly scalp DPC. The source was whole blood, collected in connection with sensitization to the hapten diphenylcyclopropenone (DPC). These TCRs come from a woman aged 60-70 years with alopecia areata. Some clones in this sample may be carry-over from other donors' samples.

This clonotype was detected ten times or more. The chain carries TRBV2 and TRBJ2-6; D uncertain. The length of the CDR3 is 13 residues. Germline CDR1 reads SNHLY; CDR2 reads FYNNEI. V was pared by 11 bases and J by 0 bases, with 8 bases between. The CDR3 nucleotides read TGTGCCCGAGATACCTCTGGGGCCAACGTCCTGACTTTC. This translates into CARDTSGANVLTF.

The chain carries TRBV6-5 and TRBJ1-2, with D hard to call. V lost 0 bases and J 4 bases, leaving 9 bases between the germline ends. The CDR3 consists of 14 residues. Germline CDR1 reads MNHEY; CDR2 reads SVGAGI. This chain's CDR3 is CASSYSISAYGYTF. CDR3 DNA sequence: TGTGCCAGCAGTTACTCCATCTCTGCCTATGGCTACACCTTC.

V and J are TRBV12-5 and TRBJ1-2; TRBD1 aligns across 8 bases. The V segment lost 6 bases and the J segment 7 bases; nucleotides outside the gene matches: 13. The CDR3 sequence is 15 residues long. Germline V gene data show CDR1 as LGHNT and CDR2 as FRNRAP. The DNA of the CDR3 is TGTGCTAGTGGGAATCCATACAGGGGGTCGAGTGGCTACACCTTC. It yields the protein CASGNPYRGSSGYTF.

The V gene is TRBV19, the J gene TRBJ1-3, with TRBD1 matching 7 bases. CDR3 length equals 16 residues. Germline loops: CDR1 LNHDA, CDR2 SQIVND (reference sequence). Trimming took 5 bases from V and 8 from J; bases not matched to a gene: 15. The CDR3 loop reads CASSARTGHGEDTIYF. The DNA for the CDR3 is TGTGCCAGTAGTGCCCGGACAGGCCATGGGGAGGACACCATATATTTT.

This clonotype was seen repeatedly, ten times or more. The chain carries TRBV29-1 and TRBJ2-2, with TRBD2 as a possible D gene (6 bases). The length of the CDR3 is 12 residues. V was clipped by 6 bases and J by 4 bases, with 9 bases between them. Per the germline V gene, CDR1 is SQVTM and CDR2 is ANQGSEA. This chain's CDR3 is CSVGGSTGELFF. CDR3 nucleotides: TGCAGCGTGGGGGGTAGCACCGGGGAGCTGTTTTTT.